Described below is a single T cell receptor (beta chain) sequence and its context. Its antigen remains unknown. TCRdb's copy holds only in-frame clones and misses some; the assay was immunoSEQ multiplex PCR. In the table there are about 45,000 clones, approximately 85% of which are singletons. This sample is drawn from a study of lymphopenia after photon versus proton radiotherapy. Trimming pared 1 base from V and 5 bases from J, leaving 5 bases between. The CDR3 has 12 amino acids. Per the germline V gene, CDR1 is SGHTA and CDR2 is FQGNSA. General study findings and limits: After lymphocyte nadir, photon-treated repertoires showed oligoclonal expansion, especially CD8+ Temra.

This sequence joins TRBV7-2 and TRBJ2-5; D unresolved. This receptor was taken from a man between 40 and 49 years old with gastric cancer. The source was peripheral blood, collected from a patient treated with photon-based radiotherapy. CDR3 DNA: TGTGCCAGCAGCTTAGTCGGGGAGACCCAGTACTTC. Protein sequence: CASSLVGETQYF.